This T cell receptor (beta chain) is drawn from a study of post-analysis software for immune sequencing data. The CDR3 spans 14 residues. Germline V gives CDR1 SGHAT, CDR2 FQNNGV. V shed 5 bases and J shed 8 bases, with 15 bases lying between them. Prepared libraries of TCR beta cDNA carried unique molecular identifiers. Using its own MiXCR run on the PCR reads, TCRdb lists one record per CDR3 protein. This table has hundreds of thousands of distinct CDR3 sequences, roughly 30% appearing once. Study-wide results and caveats: Five or six TRBV segments, TRBV5-6, TRBV5-1 and TRBV20-1 among them, were found more frequent in patients than controls. Significantly decreased normalized Chao1 diversity was recorded for multiple sclerosis patients relative to controls.

About this clonotype itself: What it binds is not known.

This receptor was obtained from a girl aged 5 to 17 with multiple sclerosis. The sequencing input was blood. The chain has TRBV11-2 and TRBJ1-4; TRBD1 might be the D (5 bases). CDR3 DNA sequence: TGTGCCAGCAGCGATCGGATAGGGGCCGAAAAACTGTTTTTT. Translated: CASSDRIGAEKLFF.